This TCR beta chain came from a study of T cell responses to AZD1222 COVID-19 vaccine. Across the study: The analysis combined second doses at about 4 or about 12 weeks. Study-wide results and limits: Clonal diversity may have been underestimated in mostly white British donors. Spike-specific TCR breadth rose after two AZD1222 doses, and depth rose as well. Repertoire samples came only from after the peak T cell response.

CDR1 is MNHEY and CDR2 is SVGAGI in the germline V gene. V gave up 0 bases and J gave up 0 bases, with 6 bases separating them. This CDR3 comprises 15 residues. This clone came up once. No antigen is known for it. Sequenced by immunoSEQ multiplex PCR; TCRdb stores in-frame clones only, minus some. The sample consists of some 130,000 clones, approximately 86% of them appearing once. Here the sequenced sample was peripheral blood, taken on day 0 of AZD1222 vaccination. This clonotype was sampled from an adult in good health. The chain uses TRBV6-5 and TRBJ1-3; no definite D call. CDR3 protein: CASSYSADSGNTIYF. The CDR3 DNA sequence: TGTGCCAGCAGTTACTCGGCAGACTCTGGAAACACCATATATTTT.